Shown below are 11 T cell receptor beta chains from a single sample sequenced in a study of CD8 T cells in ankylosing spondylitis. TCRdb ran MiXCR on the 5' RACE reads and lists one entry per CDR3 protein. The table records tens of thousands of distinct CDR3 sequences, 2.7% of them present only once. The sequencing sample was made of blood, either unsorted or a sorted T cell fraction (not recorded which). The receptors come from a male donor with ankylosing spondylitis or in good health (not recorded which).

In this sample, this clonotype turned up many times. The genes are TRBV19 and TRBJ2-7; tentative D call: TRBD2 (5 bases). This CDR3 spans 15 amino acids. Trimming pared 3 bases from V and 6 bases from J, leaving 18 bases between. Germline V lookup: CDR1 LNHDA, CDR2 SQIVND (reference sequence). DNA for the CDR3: TGTGCCAGTAGTATCCCCCCGGGATCCGAGGGCGAGCAGTACTTC. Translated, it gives CASSIPPGSEGEQYF.

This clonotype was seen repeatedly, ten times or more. In DNA, the CDR3 is TGTGCCAGCACTGGGGGCGTGAACACTGAAGCTTTCTTT. It specifies CASTGGVNTEAFF. The rearrangement joins TRBV9 to TRBJ1-1; TRBD1 might be the D (6 bases). The CDR3 loop spans 13 amino acids. Trimming stripped 6 bases from V and 0 bases from J, with 9 bases between. The germline V gene has CDR1 SGDLS and CDR2 YYNGEE. The full variable domain, in which reference TRBV9 and TRBJ1-1 provide the parts outside the CDR3, is DSGVTQTPKHLITATGQRVTLRCSPRSGDLSVYWYQQSLDQGLQFLIQYYNGEERAKGNILERFSAQQFPDLHSELNLSSLELGDSALYFCASTGGVNTEAFFGQGTRLTVV.

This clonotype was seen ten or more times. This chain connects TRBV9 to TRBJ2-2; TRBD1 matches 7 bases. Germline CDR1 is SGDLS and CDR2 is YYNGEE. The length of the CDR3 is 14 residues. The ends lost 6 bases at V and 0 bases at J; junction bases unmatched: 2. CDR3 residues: CASKGAPNTGELFF. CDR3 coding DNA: TGTGCCAGCAAGGGGGCCCCGAACACCGGGGAGCTGTTTTTT. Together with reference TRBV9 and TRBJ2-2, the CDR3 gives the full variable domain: DSGVTQTPKHLITATGQRVTLRCSPRSGDLSVYWYQQSLDQGLQFLIQYYNGEERAKGNILERFSAQQFPDLHSELNLSSLELGDSALYFCASKGAPNTGELFFGEGSRLTVL.

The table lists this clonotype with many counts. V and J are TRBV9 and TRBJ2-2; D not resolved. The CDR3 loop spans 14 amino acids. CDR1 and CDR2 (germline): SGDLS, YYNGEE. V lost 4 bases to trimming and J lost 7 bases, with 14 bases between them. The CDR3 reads CASSPDRYNGELFF. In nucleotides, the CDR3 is TGTGCCAGCAGCCCCGACCGATACAACGGGGAGCTGTTTTTT.

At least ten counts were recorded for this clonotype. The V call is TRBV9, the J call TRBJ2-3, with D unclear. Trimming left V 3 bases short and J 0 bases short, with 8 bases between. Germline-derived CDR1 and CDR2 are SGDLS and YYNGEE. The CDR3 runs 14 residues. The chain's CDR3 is CASSARISTDTQYF. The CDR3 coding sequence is TGTGCCAGCAGCGCCCGAATTAGCACAGATACGCAGTATTTT.

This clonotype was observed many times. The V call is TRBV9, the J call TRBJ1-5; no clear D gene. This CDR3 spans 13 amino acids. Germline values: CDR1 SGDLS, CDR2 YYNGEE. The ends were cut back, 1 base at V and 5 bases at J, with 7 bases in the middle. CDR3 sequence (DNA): TGTGCCAGCAGCGTAAAGGACCATCAGCCCCAGCATTTT. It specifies CASSVKDHQPQHF.

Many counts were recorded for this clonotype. In nucleotides, the CDR3 is TGTGCCAGCAGCTTGGGACTAGCGGGAGTCCAAGAGACCCAGTACTTC. This gives the protein CASSLGLAGVQETQYF. This rearrangement joins TRBV9 to TRBJ2-5, with TRBD2 matching over 14 bases. The length of the CDR3 is 16 residues. CDR1 and CDR2 (germline): SGDLS, YYNGEE. V lost 4 bases to trimming and J lost 1 base; unmatched junction nucleotides: 3.

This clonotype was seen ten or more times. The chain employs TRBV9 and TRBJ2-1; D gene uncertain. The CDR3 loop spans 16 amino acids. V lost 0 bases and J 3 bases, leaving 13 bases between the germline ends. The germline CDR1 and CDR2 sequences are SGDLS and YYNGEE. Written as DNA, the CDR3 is TGTGCCAGCAGCGTAGAAATCCGGGCCCTCTACAATGAGCAGTTCTTC. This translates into CASSVEIRALYNEQFF.

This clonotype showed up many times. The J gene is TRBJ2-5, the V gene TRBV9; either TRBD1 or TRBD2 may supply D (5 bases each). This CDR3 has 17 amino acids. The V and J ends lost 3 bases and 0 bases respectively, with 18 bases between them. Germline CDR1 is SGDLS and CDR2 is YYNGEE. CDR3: CASSAGRDPKYQETQYF. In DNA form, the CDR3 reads TGTGCCAGCAGCGCCGGCCGGGACCCCAAGTACCAAGAGACCCAGTACTTC. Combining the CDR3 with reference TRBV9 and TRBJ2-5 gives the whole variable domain DSGVTQTPKHLITATGQRVTLRCSPRSGDLSVYWYQQSLDQGLQFLIQYYNGEERAKGNILERFSAQQFPDLHSELNLSSLELGDSALYFCASSAGRDPKYQETQYFGPGTRLLVL.

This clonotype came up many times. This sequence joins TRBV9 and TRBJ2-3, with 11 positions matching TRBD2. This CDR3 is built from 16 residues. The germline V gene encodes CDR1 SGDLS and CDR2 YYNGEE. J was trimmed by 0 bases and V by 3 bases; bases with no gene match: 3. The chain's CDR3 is CASSALAGGSTDTQYF. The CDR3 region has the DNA TGTGCCAGCAGCGCGCTAGCGGGAGGAAGCACAGATACGCAGTATTTT.

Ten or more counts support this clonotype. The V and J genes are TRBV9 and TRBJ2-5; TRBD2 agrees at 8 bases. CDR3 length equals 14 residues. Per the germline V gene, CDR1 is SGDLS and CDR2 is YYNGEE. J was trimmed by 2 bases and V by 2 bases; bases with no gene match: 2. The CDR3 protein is CASSVTGGQETQYF. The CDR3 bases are TGTGCCAGCAGCGTCACGGGGGGGCAAGAGACCCAGTACTTC.